The rows below give T cell receptor beta chains drawn from one sample of a study of spatial heterogeneity in lung cancer. Each CDR3 protein is one row after TCRdb ran MiXCR on the 5' RACE reads. The table has over 90,000 distinct CDR3 sequences, around 10% seen once. The sequences come from PBMCs, collected at surgery. Receptors originate from a male donor with early-stage non-small cell lung cancer. Both conserved end residues are part of each CDR3. Fields, in order: D gene, V gene, J gene, clone size, CDR3 protein, CDR3 DNA. D genes are given only for firm matches. Size is stated for part of the rows, as once, few or many counts, or as a class when the clone is expanded.

D: .
V: TRBV7-3
J: TRBJ2-1
size: few
CDR3: CASSPDRHNEQFF
DNA: TGTGCCAGCAGCCCGGACAGACACAATGAGCAGTTCTTC

D: TRBD1
V: TRBV20-1
J: TRBJ1-2
size: few
CDR3: CSARPRDRTIGDGYTF
DNA: TGCAGTGCTAGACCTCGGGACAGGACGATTGGGGATGGCTACACCTTC

D: .
V: TRBV7-2
J: TRBJ2-7
size: few
CDR3: CASSLSRREQYF
DNA: TGTGCCAGCAGCTTATCCCGGAGGGAGCAGTACTTC

D: .
V: TRBV12-3/TRBV12-4
J: TRBJ2-1
size: many
CDR3: CANQGGYEQFF
DNA: TGTGCCAACCAAGGCGGCTATGAGCAGTTCTTC

D: .
V: TRBV7-2
J: TRBJ1-5
size: .
CDR3: CASSEGEGQPQHF
DNA: TGTGCCAGCAGCGAGGGTGAGGGTCAGCCCCAGCATTTT

D: .
V: TRBV5-1
J: TRBJ1-6
size: few
CDR3: CASSLGSQLNNSPLHF
DNA: TGCGCCAGCAGCTTGGGGTCGCAGCTTAATAATTCACCCCTCCACTTT

D: .
V: TRBV20-1
J: TRBJ2-1
size: few
CDR3: CSARDTVRSNNEQFF
DNA: TGCAGTGCTAGAGATACTGTTCGAAGCAATAATGAGCAGTTCTTC

D: .
V: TRBV10-3
J: TRBJ1-5
size: .
CDR3: CAISESREANQPQHF
DNA: TGTGCCATCAGTGAGTCGAGGGAAGCAAACCAGCCCCAGCATTTT

D: TRBD1
V: TRBV3-1
J: TRBJ2-5
size: many
CDR3: CASSQPQGAEETQYF
DNA: TGTGCCAGCAGCCAACCTCAGGGGGCGGAGGAGACCCAGTACTTC

D: TRBD2
V: TRBV11-2
J: TRBJ2-5
size: .
CDR3: CASSMTSGGPETQYF
DNA: TGTGCCAGCAGCATGACTAGCGGGGGCCCGGAGACCCAGTACTTC

D: .
V: TRBV29-1
J: TRBJ2-7
size: .
CDR3: CSVGQGASYEQYF
DNA: TGCAGCGTTGGGCAGGGCGCGTCCTACGAGCAGTACTTC

D: .
V: TRBV19
J: TRBJ2-4
size: once
CDR3: CASSPLSDKNIQYF
DNA: TGTGCCAGTAGCCCGCTTTCGGACAAAAACATTCAGTACTTC

D: .
V: TRBV19
J: TRBJ1-6
size: many
CDR3: CASSISWSAGDSPLHF
DNA: TGTGCCAGTAGTATCAGTTGGTCAGCCGGGGATTCACCCCTCCACTTT

D: .
V: TRBV11-2
J: TRBJ2-1
size: many
CDR3: CASSLVISYNEQFF
DNA: TGTGCCAGCAGCTTAGTGATCTCCTACAATGAGCAGTTCTTC

D: .
V: TRBV3-1
J: TRBJ1-4
size: few
CDR3: CASSQVQGEEKLFF
DNA: TGTGCCAGCAGCCAAGTTCAGGGAGAAGAAAAACTGTTTTTT

D: TRBD1
V: TRBV27
J: TRBJ1-1
size: many
CDR3: CASSYGQGERAFF
DNA: TGTGCCAGCAGTTACGGACAGGGGGAGCGAGCTTTCTTT

D: .
V: TRBV7-2
J: TRBJ2-2
size: .
CDR3: CASSRTRGYTGELFF
DNA: TGTGCCAGCAGCCGCACTAGAGGGTACACCGGGGAGCTGTTTTTT

D: TRBD2
V: TRBV28
J: TRBJ2-7
size: .
CDR3: CASSFTLRREGSDEQYF
DNA: TGTGCCAGCAGTTTCACCCTACGGCGGGAGGGCAGTGACGAGCAGTACTTC

D: TRBD2
V: TRBV11-2
J: TRBJ2-1
size: many
CDR3: CASSHIFPGGAHSNEQFF
DNA: TGTGCCAGCAGCCACATTTTCCCCGGGGGGGCCCACTCCAATGAGCAGTTCTTC

D: .
V: TRBV30
J: TRBJ2-3
size: .
CDR3: CAWSPGTDTQYF
DNA: TGTGCCTGGAGCCCCGGCACAGATACGCAGTATTTT

D: .
V: TRBV29-1
J: TRBJ1-1
size: .
CDR3: CSVVVRGAGTEAFF
DNA: TGCAGCGTTGTTGTCAGGGGCGCCGGCACTGAAGCTTTCTTT

D: TRBD1
V: TRBV7-9
J: TRBJ1-4
size: .
CDR3: CASSSGQGNEKLFF
DNA: TGTGCCAGCAGCTCGGGACAGGGAAATGAAAAACTGTTTTTT

D: .
V: TRBV5-5
J: TRBJ1-1
size: .
CDR3: CASSSQGRNTEAFF
DNA: TGTGCCAGCAGCTCCCAGGGCAGGAACACTGAAGCTTTCTTT

D: .
V: TRBV29-1
J: TRBJ1-4
size: few
CDR3: CSIQEEKLFF
DNA: TGCAGCATTCAAGAAGAAAAACTGTTTTTT

D: .
V: TRBV20-1
J: TRBJ1-1
size: few
CDR3: CSARELTTGKRAEAFF
DNA: TGCAGTGCTAGGGAGCTAACAACCGGAAAACGCGCTGAAGCTTTCTTT

D: TRBD1
V: TRBV29-1
J: TRBJ2-4
size: many
CDR3: CSVFRDRGGIQYF
DNA: TGCAGCGTTTTCCGGGACAGGGGCGGTATTCAGTACTTC

D: TRBD2
V: TRBV6-5
J: TRBJ2-1
size: many
CDR3: CASSYGTSGYNEQFF
DNA: TGTGCCAGCAGTTACGGGACTAGCGGTTACAATGAGCAGTTCTTC